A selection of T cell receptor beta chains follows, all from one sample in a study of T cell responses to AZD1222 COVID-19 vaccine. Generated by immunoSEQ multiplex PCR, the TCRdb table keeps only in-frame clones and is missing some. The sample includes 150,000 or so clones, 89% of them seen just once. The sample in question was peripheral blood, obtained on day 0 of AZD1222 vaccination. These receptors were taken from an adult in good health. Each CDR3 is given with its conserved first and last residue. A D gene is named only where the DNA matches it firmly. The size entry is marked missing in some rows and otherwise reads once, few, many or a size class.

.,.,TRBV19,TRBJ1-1,CASSISGPDTEAFF,TGTGCCAGTAGTATTTCCGGACCGGATACTGAAGCTTTCTTT
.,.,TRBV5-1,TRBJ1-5,CASSLDSGGNQPQHF,TGCGCCAGCAGCTTGGACAGTGGGGGCAATCAGCCCCAGCATTTT
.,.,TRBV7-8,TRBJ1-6,CASSSRHSPLHF,TGTGCCAGCAGCTCGAGACATTCACCCCTCCACTTT
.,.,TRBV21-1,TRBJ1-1,CASIVGVVGTEAFF,TGTGCCAGCATCGTCGGGGTCGTGGGGACTGAAGCTTTCTTT
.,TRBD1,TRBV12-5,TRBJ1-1,CASARDRGRTEAFF,TGTGCTAGTGCCAGAGACAGGGGGAGGACTGAAGCTTTCTTT
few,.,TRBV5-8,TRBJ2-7,CASSSLDTYEQYF,TGTGCCAGCAGCTCGTTAGATACCTACGAGCAGTACTTC
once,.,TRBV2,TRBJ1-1,CASRGYQGLNTEAFF,TGTGCCAGCAGGGGCTATCAGGGGTTGAACACTGAAGCTTTCTTT
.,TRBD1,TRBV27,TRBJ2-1,CASSLFPGQGSNEQFF,TGTGCCAGCAGTTTATTCCCGGGACAGGGGTCCAATGAGCAGTTCTTC
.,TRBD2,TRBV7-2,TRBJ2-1,CASSTKILSGRARNEQFF,TGTGCCAGCAGCACCAAGATTCTTAGCGGGAGGGCTCGGAATGAGCAGTTCTTC
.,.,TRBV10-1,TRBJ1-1,CASKGTTNTEAFF,TGCGCCAGCAAAGGGACAACGAACACTGAAGCTTTCTTT
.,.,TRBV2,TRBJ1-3,CASSETRSGNTIYF,TGTGCCAGCAGTGAAACCCGCTCTGGAAACACCATATATTTT
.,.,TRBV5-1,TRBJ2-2,CASSFSGTGELFF,TGCGCCAGCAGCTTTTCCGGTACCGGGGAGCTGTTTTTT
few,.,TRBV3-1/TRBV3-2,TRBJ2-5,CASSHLGETQYF,TGTGCCAGCAGCCACCTTGGCGAGACCCAGTACTTC
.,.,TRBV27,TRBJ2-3,CASSLGWSADTQYF,TGTGCCAGCAGTTTAGGTTGGTCGGCAGATACGCAGTATTTT
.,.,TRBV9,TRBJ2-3,CASSPRRGTDTQYF,TGTGCCAGCAGCCCCCGACGAGGCACAGATACGCAGTATTTT
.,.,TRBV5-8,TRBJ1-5,CASSLDRGNQPQHF,TGTGCCAGCAGCTTGGACAGGGGCAATCAGCCCCAGCATTTT
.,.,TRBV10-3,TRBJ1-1,CAISEMSDTEAFF,TGTGCCATCAGTGAGATGTCGGATACTGAAGCTTTCTTT
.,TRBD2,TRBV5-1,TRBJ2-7,CASSSPSGGNEQYF,TGCGCCAGCAGCTCCCCCTCGGGGGGAAACGAGCAGTACTTC
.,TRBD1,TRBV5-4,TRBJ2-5,CASSSLSRGRETQYF,TGTGCCAGCAGCTCCCTCTCGAGGGGGCGAGAGACCCAGTACTTC
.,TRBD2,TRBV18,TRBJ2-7,CASSPQGLAGETHSYEQYF,TGTGCCAGCTCACCACAGGGACTAGCGGGAGAAACTCACTCCTACGAGCAGTACTTC
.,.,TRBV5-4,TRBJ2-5,CASSFRSFGETQYF,TGTGCCAGCAGCTTCAGGAGTTTCGGGGAGACCCAGTACTTC
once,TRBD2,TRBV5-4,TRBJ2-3,CASSKGLAGSTDTQYF,TGTGCCAGCAGCAAGGGACTAGCGGGTAGCACAGATACGCAGTATTTT
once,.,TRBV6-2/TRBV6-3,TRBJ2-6,CASSFGGSGANVLTF,TGTGCCAGCAGCTTCGGGGGATCTGGGGCCAACGTCCTGACTTTC
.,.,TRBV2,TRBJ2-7,CASSVQGGEQYF,TGTGCCAGCAGTGTTCAGGGAGGCGAGCAGTACTTC
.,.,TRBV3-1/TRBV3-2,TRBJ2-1,CASSQVGNEQFF,TGTGCCAGCAGCCAAGTGGGCAATGAGCAGTTCTTC
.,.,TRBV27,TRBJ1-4,CASRGLTLGEKLFF,TGTGCCAGCAGGGGGCTGACCCTAGGGGAAAAACTGTTTTTT
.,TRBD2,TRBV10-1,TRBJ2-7,CASSELGLADTRGEQYF,TGCGCCAGCAGTGAGTTGGGACTAGCGGATACGCGAGGGGAGCAGTACTTC
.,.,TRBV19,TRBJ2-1,CASSTETSYNEQFF,TGTGCCAGTAGTACGGAAACCTCCTACAATGAGCAGTTCTTC
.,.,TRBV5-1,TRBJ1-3,CASSPRGARSGNTIYF,TGCGCCAGCAGCCCCCGAGGGGCCCGCTCTGGAAACACCATATATTTT
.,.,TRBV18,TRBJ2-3,CASSYRDTSSDTQYF,TGTGCCAGCTCTTACCGGGACACATCATCGGATACGCAGTATTTT
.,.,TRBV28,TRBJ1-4,CASSTPPGQTQFF,TGTGCCAGCAGTACCCCGCCGGGGCAAACGCAGTTTTTT
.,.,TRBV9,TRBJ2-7,CASSREGGGAGYEQYF,TGTGCCAGCAGCCGAGAGGGAGGGGGCGCTGGCTACGAGCAGTACTTC
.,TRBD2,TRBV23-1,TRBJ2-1,CASSQSEAGVNNEQFF,TGCGCCAGCAGTCAATCGGAAGCGGGAGTTAACAATGAGCAGTTCTTC
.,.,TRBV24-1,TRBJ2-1,CATSDRSSSYNEQFF,TGTGCCACCAGTGACCGCTCCAGCTCCTACAATGAGCAGTTCTTC
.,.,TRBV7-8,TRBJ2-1,CASSLVDNYNEQFF,TGTGCCAGCAGCTTAGTGGACAACTACAATGAGCAGTTCTTC
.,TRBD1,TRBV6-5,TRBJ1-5,CASYRGRNSNQPQHF,TGTGCCAGCTACAGGGGGAGGAATAGCAATCAGCCCCAGCATTTT
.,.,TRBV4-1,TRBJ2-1,CASSLLPGDEQFF,TGCGCCAGCAGCTTACTCCCCGGAGATGAGCAGTTCTTC
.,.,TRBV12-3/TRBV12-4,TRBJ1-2,CASSLGGHGGYTF,TGTGCCAGCAGTTTAGGGGGCCATGGGGGCTACACCTTC
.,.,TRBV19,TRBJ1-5,CASTGASAGQPQHF,TGTGCCAGTACAGGGGCCTCCGCTGGACAGCCCCAGCATTTT
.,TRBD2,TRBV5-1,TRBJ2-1,CASSATSGKYYNEQFF,TGCGCCAGCAGCGCGACCAGCGGGAAGTACTACAATGAGCAGTTCTTC
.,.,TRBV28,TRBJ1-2,CASSYLQGGGYTF,TGTGCCAGCAGTTATTTACAGGGAGGTGGCTACACCTTC
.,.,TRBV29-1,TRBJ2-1,CSVYDYGGVSSYNEQFF,TGCAGCGTTTATGACTACGGTGGGGTTAGCTCCTACAATGAGCAGTTCTTC
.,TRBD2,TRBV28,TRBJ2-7,CASSTFRTSGAGEQYF,TGTGCCAGCAGCACTTTTCGGACTAGCGGAGCGGGCGAGCAGTACTTC